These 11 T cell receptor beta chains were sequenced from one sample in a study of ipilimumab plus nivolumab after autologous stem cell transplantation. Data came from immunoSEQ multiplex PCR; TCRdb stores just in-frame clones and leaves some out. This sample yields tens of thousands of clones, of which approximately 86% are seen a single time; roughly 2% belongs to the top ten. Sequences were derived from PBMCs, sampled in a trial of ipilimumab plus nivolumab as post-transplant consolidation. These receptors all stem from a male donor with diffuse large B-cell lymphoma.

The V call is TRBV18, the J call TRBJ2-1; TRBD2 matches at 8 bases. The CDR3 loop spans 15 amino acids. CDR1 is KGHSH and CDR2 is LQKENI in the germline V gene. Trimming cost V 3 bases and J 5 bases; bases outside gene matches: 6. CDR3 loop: CASSPAGGPNNEQFF. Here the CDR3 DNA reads TGTGCCAGCTCACCTGCGGGGGGACCGAACAATGAGCAGTTCTTC. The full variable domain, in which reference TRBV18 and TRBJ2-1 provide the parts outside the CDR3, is NAGVMQNPRHLVRRRGQEARLRCSPMKGHSHVYWYRQLPEEGLKFMVYLQKENIIDESGMPKERFSAEFPKEGPSILRIQQVVRGDSAAYFCASSPAGGPNNEQFFGPGTRLTVL.

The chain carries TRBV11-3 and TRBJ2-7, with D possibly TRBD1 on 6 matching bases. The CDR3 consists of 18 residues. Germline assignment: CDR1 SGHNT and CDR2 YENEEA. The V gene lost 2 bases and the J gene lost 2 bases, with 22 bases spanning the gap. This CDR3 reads CASSLTSGWDTSTYEQYF. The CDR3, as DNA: TGTGCCAGCAGCTTAACTTCTGGGTGGGACACCTCAACCTACGAGCAGTACTTC.

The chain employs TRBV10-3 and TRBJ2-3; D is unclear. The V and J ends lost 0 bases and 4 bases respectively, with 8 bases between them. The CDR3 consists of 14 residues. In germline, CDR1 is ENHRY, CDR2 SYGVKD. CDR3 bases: TGTGCCATCAGTGAGTCGACTGAGCCAGATACGCAGTATTTT. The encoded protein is CAISESTEPDTQYF.

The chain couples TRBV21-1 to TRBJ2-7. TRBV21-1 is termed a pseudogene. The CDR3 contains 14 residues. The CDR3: CASSEQDLRCEQYF. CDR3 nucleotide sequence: TGTGCCAGCAGCGAGCAGGACCTGCGCTGCGAGCAGTACTTC.

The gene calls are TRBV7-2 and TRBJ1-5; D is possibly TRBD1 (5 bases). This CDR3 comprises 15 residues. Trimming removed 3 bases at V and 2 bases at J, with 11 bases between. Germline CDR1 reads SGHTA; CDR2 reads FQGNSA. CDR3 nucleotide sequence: TGTGCCAGCAGCTTTGGGGGTCTTGGCAATCAGCCCCAGCATTTT. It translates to CASSFGGLGNQPQHF.

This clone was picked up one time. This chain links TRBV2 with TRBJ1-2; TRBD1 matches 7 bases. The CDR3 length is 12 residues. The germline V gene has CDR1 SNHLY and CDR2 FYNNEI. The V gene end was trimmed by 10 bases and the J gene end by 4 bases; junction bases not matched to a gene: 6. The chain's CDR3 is CANSGQAYGYTF. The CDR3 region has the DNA TGTGCCAACTCAGGACAGGCCTATGGCTACACCTTC.

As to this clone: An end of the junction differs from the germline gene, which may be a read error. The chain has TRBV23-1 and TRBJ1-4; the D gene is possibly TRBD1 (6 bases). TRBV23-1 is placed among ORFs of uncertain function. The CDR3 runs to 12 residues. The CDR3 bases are TGCGCTAGCAAGGGGGGGGTTGAAAAACTGTTTTTT. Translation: CASKGGVEKLFF.

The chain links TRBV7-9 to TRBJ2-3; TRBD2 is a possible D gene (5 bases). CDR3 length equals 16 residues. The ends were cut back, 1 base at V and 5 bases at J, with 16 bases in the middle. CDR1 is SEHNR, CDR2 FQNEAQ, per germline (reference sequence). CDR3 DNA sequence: TGTGCCAGCAGCTTAGGGCCTGGGCGGGCGGGAGATACGCAGTATTTT. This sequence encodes CASSLGPGRAGDTQYF. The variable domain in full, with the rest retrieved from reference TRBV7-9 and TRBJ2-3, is DTGVSQNPRHKITKRGQNVTFRCDPISEHNRLYWYRQTLGQGPEFLTYFQNEAQLEKSRLLSDRFSAERPKGSFSTLEIQRTEQGDSAMYLCASSLGPGRAGDTQYFGPGTRLTVL.

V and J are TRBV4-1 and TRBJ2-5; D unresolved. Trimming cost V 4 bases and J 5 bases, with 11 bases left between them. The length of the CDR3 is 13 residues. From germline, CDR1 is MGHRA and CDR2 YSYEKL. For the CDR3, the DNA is TGCGCCAGCAGCCGATTGGTTGCGGAGACCCAGTACTTC. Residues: CASSRLVAETQYF.

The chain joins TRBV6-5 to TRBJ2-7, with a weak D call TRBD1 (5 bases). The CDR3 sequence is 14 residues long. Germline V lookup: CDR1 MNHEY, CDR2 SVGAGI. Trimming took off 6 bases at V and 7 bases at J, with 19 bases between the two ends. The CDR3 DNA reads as TGTGCCAGCAGGACGACAGTGGACCTTCGGGAGCAGTACTTC. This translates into CASRTTVDLREQYF.

For the CDR3, the DNA is TGTGCCAGCAGCGGACAGGGGCTTAACGGGGAGCTGTTTTTT. It specifies CASSGQGLNGELFF. This chain connects TRBV7-2 to TRBJ2-2, with TRBD1 identical over 9 bases. This CDR3 region has 14 residues. Germline loops: CDR1 SGHTA, CDR2 FQGNSA. The ends lost 5 bases at V and 7 bases at J; junction bases unmatched: 5.